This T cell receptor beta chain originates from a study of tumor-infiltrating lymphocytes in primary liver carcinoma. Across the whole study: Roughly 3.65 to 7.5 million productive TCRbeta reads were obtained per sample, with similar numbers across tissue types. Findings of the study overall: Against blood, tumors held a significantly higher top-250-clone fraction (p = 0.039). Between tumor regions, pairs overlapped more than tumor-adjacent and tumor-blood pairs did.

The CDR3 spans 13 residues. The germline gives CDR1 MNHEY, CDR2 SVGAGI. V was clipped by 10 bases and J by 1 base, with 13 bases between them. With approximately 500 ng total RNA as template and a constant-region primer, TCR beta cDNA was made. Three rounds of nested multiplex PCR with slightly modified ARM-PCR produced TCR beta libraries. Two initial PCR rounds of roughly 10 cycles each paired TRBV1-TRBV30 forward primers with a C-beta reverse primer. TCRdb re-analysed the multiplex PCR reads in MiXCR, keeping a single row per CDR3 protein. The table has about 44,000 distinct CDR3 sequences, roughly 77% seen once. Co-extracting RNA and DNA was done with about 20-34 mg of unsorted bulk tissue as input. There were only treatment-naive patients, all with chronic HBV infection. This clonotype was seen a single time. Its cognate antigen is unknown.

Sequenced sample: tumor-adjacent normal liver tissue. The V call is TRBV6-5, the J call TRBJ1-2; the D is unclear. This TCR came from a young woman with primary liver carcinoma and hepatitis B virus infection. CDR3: CATLSTINYGYTF. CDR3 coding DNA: TGTGCCACCTTGTCCACGATTAACTATGGCTACACCTTC.